The 4 T cell receptor beta chains below come from one sample, sequenced in a study of OX40 agonist ivuxolimab in advanced cancers. Measured with immunoSEQ multiplex PCR; TCRdb has only the in-frame clones, and not every one. The sample has about 21,000 clones, over 75% seen once. This specimen was CD4+ or CD8+ T cells sorted from blood, taken in a trial of the OX40 agonist ivuxolimab. Receptors originate from an adult with an advanced solid tumor such as melanoma, head and neck, liver or kidney cancer.

This clone was detected only once. The genes are TRBV6-5 and TRBJ2-2; no clear D. The CDR3 consists of 16 residues. Trimming took 0 bases from V and 0 from J, leaving 8 bases between them. From germline, CDR1 is MNHEY and CDR2 SVGAGI. The CDR3 region has the DNA TGTGCCAGCAGTTACTCGATGCAGGCGAACACCGGGGAGCTGTTTTTT. Encoded protein: CASSYSMQANTGELFF.

This CDR3 reads CASSQESDYEQYF. DNA for the CDR3: TGCGCCAGCAGCCAAGAGTCCGACTACGAGCAGTACTTC. The chain combines TRBV4-1 with TRBJ2-7; D is unclear. Germline CDR1 is MGHRA and CDR2 is YSYEKL. CDR3 length: 13 residues. Between the trimmed V and J ends, which lost 0 bases and 3 bases, there was a span of 6 bases.

This chain links TRBV7-9 with TRBJ2-7; TRBD1 might be the D (5 bases). The V gene lost 3 bases and the J gene lost 4 bases, with 10 bases spanning the gap. The CDR3 has 13 amino acids. Germline V lookup: CDR1 SEHNR, CDR2 FQNEAQ (reference sequence). In DNA form, the CDR3 reads TGTGCCAGCAGCTTGACAGAACCTTACGAGCAGTACTTC. Residues: CASSLTEPYEQYF.

This clone showed up just once. The gene calls are TRBV6-1 and TRBJ2-7; D gene ambiguous. Germline values: CDR1 MNHNS, CDR2 SASEGT. Trimming removed 2 bases from V and 3 bases from J, with 17 bases in between. This CDR3 spans 16 amino acids. CDR3 protein: CASSELHVNYLYEQYF. For the CDR3, the DNA is TGTGCCAGCAGTGAACTGCACGTGAATTACCTCTACGAGCAGTACTTC.